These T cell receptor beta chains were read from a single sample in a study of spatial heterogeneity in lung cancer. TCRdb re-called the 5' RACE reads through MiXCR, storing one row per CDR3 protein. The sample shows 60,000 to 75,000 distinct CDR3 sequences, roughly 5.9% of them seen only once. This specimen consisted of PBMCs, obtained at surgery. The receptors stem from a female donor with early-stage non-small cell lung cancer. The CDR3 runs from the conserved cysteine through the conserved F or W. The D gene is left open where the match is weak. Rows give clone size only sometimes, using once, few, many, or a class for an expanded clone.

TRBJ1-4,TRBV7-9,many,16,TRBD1,CASSPRGRGTNEKLFF,TGTGCCAGCAGCCCCAGGGGCAGGGGGACTAATGAAAAACTGTTTTTT
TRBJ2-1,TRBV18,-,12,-,CATGEATTGQFF,TGTGCCACCGGGGAGGCCACAACGGGGCAGTTCTTC
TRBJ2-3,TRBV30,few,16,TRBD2,CAWSDNSGGSTDTQYF,TGTGCCTGGAGTGACAATAGCGGGGGATCCACAGATACGCAGTATTTT
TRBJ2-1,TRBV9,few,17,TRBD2,CASSVAASGGPYNEQFF,TGTGCCAGCAGCGTAGCGGCTAGCGGGGGCCCATACAATGAGCAGTTCTTC
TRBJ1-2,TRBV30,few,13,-,CAWSGGTGYGYTF,TGTGCCTGGAGTGGAGGGACCGGCTATGGCTACACCTTC
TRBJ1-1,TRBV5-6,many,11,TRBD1,CASSFGTVAFF,TGTGCCAGCAGCTTCGGGACAGTGGCTTTCTTT
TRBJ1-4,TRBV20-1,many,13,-,CSARGGGREKLFF,TGCAGTGCTAGAGGGGGGGGCCGGGAAAAACTGTTTTTT
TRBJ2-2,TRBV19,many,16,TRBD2,CASTGLAGVESGELFF,TGTGCCAGTACCGGACTAGCGGGAGTGGAGTCCGGGGAGCTGTTTTTT
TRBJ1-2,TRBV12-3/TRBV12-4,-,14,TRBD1,CASRPTGQGRGYTF,TGTGCCAGCAGACCTACGGGACAGGGGCGAGGCTACACCTTC
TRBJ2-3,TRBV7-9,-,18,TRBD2,CASSLSLAGGRMPDTQYF,TGTGCCAGCAGCTTATCCCTAGCGGGAGGGAGAATGCCAGATACGCAGTATTTT
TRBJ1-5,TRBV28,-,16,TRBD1,CASRTGGGWDDQPQHF,TGTGCCAGCCGGACAGGGGGCGGATGGGACGATCAGCCCCAGCATTTT
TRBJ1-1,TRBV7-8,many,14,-,CASSLGGQTHEAFF,TGTGCCAGCAGCTTAGGGGGGCAGACCCATGAAGCTTTCTTT
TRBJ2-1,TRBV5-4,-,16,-,CATIPRGGGSYNEQFF,TGTGCCACTATACCCCGTGGGGGGGGCAGCTACAATGAGCAGTTCTTC
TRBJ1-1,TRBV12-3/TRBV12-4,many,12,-,CASSKMNTEAFF,TGTGCCAGCAGCAAAATGAACACTGAAGCTTTCTTT
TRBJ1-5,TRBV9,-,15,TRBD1,CASSEGQGGNQPQHF,TGTGCCAGCAGCGAGGGACAGGGTGGCAATCAGCCCCAGCATTTT
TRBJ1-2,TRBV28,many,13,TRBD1,CASTLDRGHGYTF,TGTGCCAGCACCCTCGACAGGGGTCATGGCTACACCTTC
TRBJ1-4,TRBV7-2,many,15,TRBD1,CASSGSGQGYEKLFF,TGTGCCAGCAGTGGATCGGGACAGGGTTACGAAAAACTGTTTTTT
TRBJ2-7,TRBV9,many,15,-,CASSVAGEAGYEQYF,TGTGCCAGCAGCGTAGCTGGGGAGGCGGGCTACGAGCAGTACTTC
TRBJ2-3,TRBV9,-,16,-,CASSVETGRSTDTQYF,TGTGCCAGCAGCGTGGAAACGGGACGAAGTACAGATACGCAGTATTTT
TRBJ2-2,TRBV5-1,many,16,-,CASAPPGLPNTGELFF,TGCGCCAGCGCCCCCCCGGGACTCCCAAACACCGGGGAGCTGTTTTTT
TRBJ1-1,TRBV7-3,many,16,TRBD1,CASSLSGTGRVTEAFF,TGTGCCAGCAGCTTATCAGGGACAGGAAGGGTGACTGAAGCTTTCTTT
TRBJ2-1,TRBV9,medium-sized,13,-,CASSVGGTSEQFF,TGTGCCAGCAGCGTAGGAGGGACGAGTGAGCAGTTCTTC
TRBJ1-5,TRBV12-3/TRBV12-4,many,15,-,CASSWTPEKGQPQHF,TGTGCCAGCAGTTGGACTCCCGAGAAGGGTCAGCCCCAGCATTTT
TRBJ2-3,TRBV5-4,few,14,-,CASSSQGTTDTQYF,TGTGCCAGCAGCTCCCAGGGGACCACAGATACGCAGTATTTT
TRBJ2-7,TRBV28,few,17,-,CASNLNPSSGYSYEQYF,TGTGCCAGCAATCTTAACCCTTCCAGCGGGTACTCCTACGAGCAGTACTTC
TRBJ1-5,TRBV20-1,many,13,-,CSASNSGNQPQHF,TGCAGTGCTAGTAATTCGGGGAATCAGCCCCAGCATTTT
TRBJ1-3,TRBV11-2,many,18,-,CASSIEAGRLLSGNTIYF,TGTGCCAGCAGCATAGAGGCAGGGCGCCTCCTCTCTGGAAACACCATATATTTT
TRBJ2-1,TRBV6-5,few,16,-,CASSLYSRAPYNEQFF,TGTGCCAGCAGTTTATATAGCAGGGCCCCCTACAATGAGCAGTTCTTC
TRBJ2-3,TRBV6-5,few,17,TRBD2,CASSYSRGLAGTDTQYF,TGTGCCAGCAGTTACTCGCGTGGACTAGCGGGCACAGATACGCAGTATTTT
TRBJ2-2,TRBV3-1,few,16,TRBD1,CASSQGTGTATGELFF,TGTGCCAGCAGCCAGGGCACCGGGACAGCTACCGGGGAGCTGTTTTTT
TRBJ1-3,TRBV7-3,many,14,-,CASSLTGSGNTIYF,TGTGCCAGCAGCTTAACTGGATCTGGAAACACCATATATTTT
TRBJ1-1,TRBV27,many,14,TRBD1,CASSIRDRGTEAFF,TGTGCCAGCAGTATCCGGGACAGGGGCACTGAAGCTTTCTTT
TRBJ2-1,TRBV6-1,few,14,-,CASSPGPWDNEQFF,TGTGCCAGCAGTCCCGGGCCTTGGGACAATGAGCAGTTCTTC
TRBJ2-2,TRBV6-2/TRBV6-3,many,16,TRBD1,CASSYTGTGMSGELFF,TGTGCCAGCAGTTATACCGGGACAGGGATGAGCGGGGAGCTGTTTTTT
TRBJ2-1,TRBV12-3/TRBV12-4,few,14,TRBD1,CAAGSEAGQGEQFF,TGTGCCGCAGGGAGTGAAGCGGGACAGGGTGAGCAGTTCTTC
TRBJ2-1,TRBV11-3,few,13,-,CVSSLDRGDEQFF,TGTGTCAGCAGCTTAGATCGAGGGGATGAGCAGTTCTTC
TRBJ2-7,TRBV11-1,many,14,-,CASSPVANTYEQYF,TGTGCCAGCAGCCCGGTAGCGAACACCTACGAGCAGTACTTC
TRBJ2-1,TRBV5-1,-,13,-,CASSLDLNNEQFF,TGCGCCAGCAGCTTGGACCTCAACAATGAGCAGTTCTTC
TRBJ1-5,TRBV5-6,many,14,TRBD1,CASSSTGDNQPQHF,TGTGCCAGCAGCTCCACAGGGGACAATCAGCCCCAGCATTTT